This is a list of T cell receptor beta chains from one sample in a study of shared clonotypes between healthy human individuals. Method: immunoSEQ multiplex PCR; TCRdb's copy keeps in-frame clones and lacks some. The data contain some 2,100,000 clones, around 95% of them singletons. Sequences were obtained from naive CD4+ T cells sorted from blood. The receptors were gathered from a man between 18 and 29 years old in good health. Both conserved end residues are part of each CDR3.

j_call v_call cdr3_aa
TRBJ2-7 TRBV28 CASSFRDRYSYEQYF
TRBJ2-3 TRBV6-1 CASSDRGYTDTQYF
TRBJ2-7 TRBV5-1 CASSYPPRQLGSYEQYF
TRBJ2-7 TRBV12-5 CASGLPDRAVSSHEQYF
TRBJ2-7 TRBV30 CAWRTLGGEQYF
TRBJ1-5 TRBV5-6 CASSLRAGLQPQHF
TRBJ2-5 TRBV18 CASSQTGETQYF
TRBJ2-3 TRBV2 CASRPSGTNPADTQYF
TRBJ2-1 TRBV30 CAWSAGLKEQFF
TRBJ2-7 TRBV19 CATSMGPGSYEQYF
TRBJ2-7 TRBV7-9 CASSSPLGTGTYEQYF
TRBJ2-3 TRBV6-6 CASSYGRVGGDTQYF
TRBJ2-2 TRBV19 CASSIDRRPNTGELFF
TRBJ2-1 TRBV5-1 CASSLASGRSYNEQFF
TRBJ1-6 TRBV6-6 CASSFTGTNSPLHF
TRBJ1-4 TRBV28 CASTPRGTATNEKLFF
TRBJ1-1 TRBV4-1 CASSNRGPSGTEAFF
TRBJ2-2 TRBV5-1 CASSLTGDGTGELFF
TRBJ1-2 TRBV28 CASSPQHYGYTF
TRBJ2-2 TRBV2 CASSLGQGDVGELFF
TRBJ1-3 TRBV6-6 CASSYYTSGGNTIYF
TRBJ1-1 TRBV27 CASSSDQGAGGISEAFF
TRBJ2-5 TRBV7-8 CASSLGVGRGQETQYF
TRBJ2-6 TRBV4-3 CASSQDVAQGAQANVLTF
TRBJ1-2 TRBV18 CASSPQQGFNYGYTF
TRBJ2-6 TRBV28 CASSESWGAGANVLTF
TRBJ2-2 TRBV7-2 CASSPRLAGVHGELFF
TRBJ1-6 TRBV5-4 CASSLQDSPLHF
TRBJ2-7 TRBV7-6 CASSLGLEGEQYF
TRBJ2-1 TRBV5-1 CASSTGDASYNEQFF